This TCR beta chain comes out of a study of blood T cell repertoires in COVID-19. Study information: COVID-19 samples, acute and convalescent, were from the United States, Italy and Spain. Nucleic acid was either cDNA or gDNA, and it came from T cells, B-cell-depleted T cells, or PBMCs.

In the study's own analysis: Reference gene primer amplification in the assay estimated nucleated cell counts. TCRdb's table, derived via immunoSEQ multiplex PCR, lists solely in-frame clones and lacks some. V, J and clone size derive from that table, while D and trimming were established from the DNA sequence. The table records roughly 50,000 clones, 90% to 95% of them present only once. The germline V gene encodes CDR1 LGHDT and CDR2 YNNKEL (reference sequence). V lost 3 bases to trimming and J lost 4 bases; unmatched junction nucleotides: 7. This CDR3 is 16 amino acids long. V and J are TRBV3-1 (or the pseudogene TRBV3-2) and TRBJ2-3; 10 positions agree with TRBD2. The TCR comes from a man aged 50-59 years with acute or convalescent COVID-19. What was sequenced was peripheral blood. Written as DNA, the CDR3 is TGTGCCAGCAGCCACCTGGAGCTAGCGGGAGCAGATACGCAGTATTTT. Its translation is CASSHLELAGADTQYF.